The 18 T cell receptor beta chains in this list originate from one sample, sequenced in a study of T cells after yellow fever vaccination. Via MiXCR, TCRdb re-called the 5' RACE reads, giving one row per CDR3 protein. The table lists just under 600,000 distinct CDR3 sequences, roughly 13% of them singletons, with roughly 13% in the top ten. The sample in question was PBMCs, obtained on the day of the yellow fever booster vaccination. All receptors come from a man younger than 45 who received the YFV17D yellow fever vaccine.

The chain links TRBV9 to TRBJ1-1; possibly TRBD1 for D (5 bases). The CDR3 is made up of 14 amino acids. Germline-derived CDR1 and CDR2 are SGDLS and YYNGEE. V shed 4 bases and J shed 1 base, with 11 bases lying between them. This CDR3 is CASSSYQGNTEAFF. In DNA, the CDR3 is TGTGCCAGCAGCTCCTACCAGGGGAACACTGAAGCTTTCTTT.

The rearrangement uses TRBV7-9 and TRBJ2-2; D gene unclear. Looked up from germline, CDR1 is SEHNR and CDR2 is FQNEAQ (reference sequence). The CDR3 totals 14 residues. V was pared by 3 bases and J by 5 bases, with 10 bases between. The CDR3 DNA follows: TGTGCCAGCAGCTTGACTGCACAGACCGGGGAGCTGTTTTTT. It translates to CASSLTAQTGELFF.

V is TRBV10-3 and J is TRBJ2-3; D uncertain. In germline, CDR1 is ENHRY, CDR2 SYGVKD. This CDR3 region has 13 residues. V lost 2 bases and J lost 2, with 5 bases in between. In DNA form, the CDR3 reads TGTGCCATCAGTGAGGCCCTCACAGATACGCAGTATTTT. It codes for CAISEALTDTQYF.

In this sample, this clonotype turned up a few times. The chain carries TRBV6-5 and TRBJ2-7; either TRBD1 or TRBD2 may fit D (5 bases each). CDR3 length: 15 amino acids. V lost 2 bases, J lost 0 bases, and 11 bases lay in between. CDR1 is MNHEY and CDR2 is SVGAGI in the germline V gene. Here the CDR3 DNA reads TGTGCCAGCAGTTACCGGGACCTAGTCTCCTACGAGCAGTACTTC. Protein sequence: CASSYRDLVSYEQYF.

The gene calls are TRBV20-1 and TRBJ2-3; the match to TRBD2 covers 7 bases. The germline V gene encodes CDR1 DFQATT and CDR2 SNEGSKA (reference sequence). V dropped 0 bases and J dropped 5; count of bases not matched to a gene: 11. CDR3 length: 16 amino acids. The CDR3 loop reads CSARDEAGELGDTQYF. CDR3 bases: TGCAGTGCTAGAGATGAGGCGGGAGAGCTGGGAGATACGCAGTATTTT.

This clonotype turned up a few times. This chain joins TRBV20-1 and TRBJ1-2; no firm D call. This CDR3 spans 11 amino acids. Germline CDR1 and CDR2: DFQATT and SNEGSKA (reference sequence). The V and J ends lost 6 bases and 2 bases respectively, with 7 bases between them. The CDR3 sequence is CSAGENYGYTF. In DNA form, the CDR3 reads TGCAGTGCCGGGGAAAACTATGGCTACACCTTC.

Remarks on this clonotype: A much larger clone lies a single base off, so this may be a read error. The chain uses TRBV27 and TRBJ2-7; 7 bases agree with TRBD1. There are 15 residues in the CDR3. Germline V gene data show CDR1 as MNHEY and CDR2 as SMNVEV (reference sequence). CDR3 coding DNA: TGTGCCAGCAGCCTCACAGGGGACATCTCCTACGAGCTGTACTTC. Translating gives CASSLTGDISYELYF.

Note on this clonotype: The CDR3 does not close with the conserved phenylalanine or tryptophan, likely indicating a read error. This chain links TRBV5-6 with TRBJ2-6; tentative D call: TRBD2 (6 bases). V dropped 6 bases and J dropped 3 bases, with 13 bases sitting between them. The CDR3 loop spans 15 amino acids. CDR1 is SGHDT and CDR2 is YYEEEE in the germline V gene. The CDR3 protein is CASTPRGGGANVLTL. The CDR3 DNA is TGTGCCAGCACCCCCCGGGGAGGTGGGGCCAACGTCCTGACTTTA.

The sample holds a few counts of this clonotype. The chain couples TRBV20-1 to TRBJ2-3; D unclear. The germline gives CDR1 DFQATT, CDR2 SNEGSKA (reference sequence). The CDR3 is 15 residues long. V was cut by 0 bases and J by 3 bases, with 13 bases left in between. Here the CDR3 reads CSARDLGVGTDTQYF. The DNA of the CDR3 is TGCAGTGCTAGAGATCTTGGGGTTGGGACAGATACGCAGTATTTT.

The CDR3 DNA reads as TGCAGTGCTAAGGGCGGAAGCGCTGAGACAGATACGCAGTATTTT. As protein: CSAKGGSAETDTQYF. The genes are TRBV20-1 and TRBJ2-3, with D unclear. CDR3 length: 15 amino acids. The V end lost 4 bases, the J end lost 3 bases, and 17 bases lay between the germline ends. Germline V CDR1 and CDR2: DFQATT, SNEGSKA (reference sequence).

The rearrangement uses TRBV29-1 and TRBJ2-3, with TRBD1 identical over 9 bases. Germline V gene data show CDR1 as SQVTM and CDR2 as ANQGSEA. The CDR3 spans 12 residues. The V and J ends lost 6 bases and 4 bases, in that order; junction bases with no gene match: 2. The DNA for the CDR3 is TGCAGCGTAGACAGGGGGTCAGATACGCAGTATTTT. Encoded protein: CSVDRGSDTQYF.

This clonotype was counted only a few times. The chain carries TRBV28 and TRBJ2-2; D call uncertain. V was pared by 3 bases and J by 6 bases, with 14 bases between. Germline CDR1 and CDR2: MDHEN and SYDVKM. This CDR3 is 15 amino acids long. The CDR3 nucleotides read TGTGCCAGCAGTTTGAGGTCAGGACGGGCCGGGGAGCTGTTTTTT. As protein: CASSLRSGRAGELFF.

This clonotype has at least ten counts. The chain employs TRBV15 and TRBJ2-5, with D uncertain. The V end was cut by 0 bases, the J end by 5 bases, with 7 bases between. The CDR3 contains 13 residues. CDR1 is LNHNV and CDR2 is YYDKDF in the germline V gene (reference sequence). The CDR3 sequence is CATSRDGRETQYF. The CDR3 bases are TGTGCCACCAGCAGAGATGGGCGGGAGACCCAGTACTTC.

The gene calls are TRBV7-2 and TRBJ2-3, with D tentatively TRBD1 (6 bases). V gave up 5 bases and J gave up 5 bases, with 11 bases separating them. The CDR3 contains 13 residues. From germline, CDR1 is SGHTA and CDR2 FQGNSA. CDR3 sequence (DNA): TGTGCCAGCAGCCGGACAGTTTTAGATACGCAGTATTTT. Translation gives CASSRTVLDTQYF.

With regard to this clonotype: The final CDR3 position lacks the conserved phenylalanine or tryptophan, pointing to a likely read error. The rearrangement joins TRBV5-1 to TRBJ2-4; TRBD2 matches at 8 bases. CDR3 length equals 14 residues. Trimming took 5 bases from V and 2 from J; bases not matched to a gene: 3. Germline V gene sequence: CDR1 SGHRS, CDR2 YFSETQ. CDR3 sequence: CASSTGGTKNIQYL. Written as DNA, the CDR3 is TGCGCCAGCAGTACGGGGGGGACCAAAAACATTCAGTACCTC.

This clonotype was detected only a few times. The rearrangement joins TRBV19 to TRBJ2-1; 12 bases are shared with TRBD2. The V segment lost 4 bases and the J segment 15 bases; nucleotides outside the gene matches: 10. This CDR3 has 14 amino acids. The germline CDR1 and CDR2 sequences are LNHDA and SQIVND (reference sequence). The CDR3 region is CASSKTSGSKFSFF. In nucleotides, the CDR3 is TGTGCCAGTAGTAAGACTAGCGGGAGTAAGTTCTCGTTCTTC.

A word on this clonotype: A read error may produce the germline difference seen at one junction end. The chain combines TRBV5-5 with TRBJ2-1; perhaps TRBD2 as D (6 bases). CDR1 and CDR2 (germline): SGHKS, YYEKEE (reference sequence). The length of the CDR3 is 15 residues. CDR3: CVSSGRADHGNEQFF. The CDR3 bases are TGTGTCAGCAGCGGGCGCGCGGACCATGGGAATGAGCAGTTCTTC. Full variable domain (outside the CDR3, taken from reference TRBV5-5 and TRBJ2-1): DAGVTQSPTHLIKTRGQQVTLRCSPISGHKSVSWYQQVLGQGPQFIFQYYEKEERGRGNFPDRFSARQFPNYSSELNVNALLLGDSALYLCVSSGRADHGNEQFFGPGTRLTVL.

Many counts were recorded for this clonotype. Compared with germline, one end of the junction differs, possibly owing to a read error. V is TRBV5-1 and J is TRBJ2-5, with D unclear. The length of the CDR3 is 11 residues. Germline CDR1 reads SGHRS; CDR2 reads YFSETQ. The chain's CDR3 is CASSLSETQYF. Written as DNA, the CDR3 is TGTGCCAGCAGCTTAAGTGAGACCCAGTACTTC.